The rows below give T cell receptor beta chains drawn from one sample of a study of cytomegalovirus exposure and HLA in healthy donors. Assay: immunoSEQ multiplex PCR; the TCRdb copy retains only in-frame clones and omits some. The sample carries around 100,000 clones, more than 75% recorded once. The sequencing input was PBMCs. The source of these receptors is a woman aged 18-29 years in good health and CMV-seropositive. Both conserved end residues are part of each CDR3. The D gene is left open where the match is weak. Part of the rows lack a size; the others show once, few, many or a class for expanded clones.

CDR3 length	V gene	D gene	J gene	clone size	CDR3 DNA	CDR3 protein
13	TRBV27	TRBD1	TRBJ2-5	.	TGTGCCAGCAGTTGGACAGGGTGGGAGACCCAGTACTTC	CASSWTGWETQYF
13	TRBV6-6	TRBD1	TRBJ1-1	once	TGTGCCAGCAGTTTGGGACAGGTGTCTGAAGCTTTCTTT	CASSLGQVSEAFF
15	TRBV5-4	.	TRBJ1-1	.	TGTGCCAGCAGCACAGAACCAGGGGATAGGACTGAAGCTTTCTTT	CASSTEPGDRTEAFF
20	TRBV10-1	TRBD2	TRBJ2-3	.	TGCGCCAGCAGCGATGGGATAGCGGGAGCACTGACTAGTAGCACAGATACGCAGTATTTT	CASSDGIAGALTSSTDTQYF
13	TRBV7-6	.	TRBJ1-5	once	TGTGCCAGCAGCTTAGCGCAACAGGGCGAGCAGCATTTT	CASSLAQQGEQHF
14	TRBV19	.	TRBJ1-1	.	TGTGCCAGTAGCCTACAGGGCTCGGGCACTGAAGCTTTCTTT	CASSLQGSGTEAFF
11	TRBV27	.	TRBJ2-7	.	TGTGCCAGCAGTCGGGGGTACGAGCAGTACTTC	CASSRGYEQYF
13	TRBV30	TRBD1	TRBJ1-4	.	TGTGCCTACGGGGACAGGGGAGATGAAAAACTGTTTTTT	CAYGDRGDEKLFF
17	TRBV7-9	TRBD1	TRBJ2-2	.	TGTGCCAGCAGGTTAGGGATCCCGGACAGGGCCTCCGGGGAGCTGTTTTTT	CASRLGIPDRASGELFF
13	TRBV5-6	.	TRBJ2-5	.	TGTGCCAGCAGCTTGGGCACTGCTCTTGAGCAGTACTTC	CASSLGTALEQYF
16	TRBV5-1	TRBD2	TRBJ2-2	.	TGCGCCAGCAGCCATCGGGAGGTTCTAAACACCGGGGAGCTGTTTTTT	CASSHREVLNTGELFF
13	TRBV19	.	TRBJ1-5	.	TGTGCCAGTAGTCGCGGGAGCCATCAGCCCCAGCATTTT	CASSRGSHQPQHF
18	TRBV7-2	TRBD2	TRBJ2-2	once	TGTGCCAGCAGCTTAGTAAGAGCGGGAGGGCCGGGAACCGGGGAGCTGTTTTTT	CASSLVRAGGPGTGELFF
13	TRBV7-9	TRBD1	TRBJ2-2	few	TGTGCCAGCAGCTTGGGACAGACCCGGGAGCTGTTTTTT	CASSLGQTRELFF
13	TRBV2	.	TRBJ1-5	.	TGTGCCAGCAGTGCAGGGAACAATCAGCCCCAGCATTTT	CASSAGNNQPQHF
14	TRBV13	TRBD1	TRBJ1-1	.	TGTGCCAGCAGCCGGGGACAGGGGGGCACTGAAGCTTTCTTT	CASSRGQGGTEAFF
16	TRBV13	.	TRBJ2-2	.	TGTGCCAGCAGCGCCAGGGGTATCGTCGTCACCGGGGAGCTGTTTTTT	CASSARGIVVTGELFF
12	TRBV13	.	TRBJ2-7	.	TGTGCCAGCAGCTCCGGTTCCTACGAGCAGTACTTC	CASSSGSYEQYF
13	TRBV19	.	TRBJ2-1	few	TGTGCCAGTAGTATCTTCCCTTATAGTGAGCAGTTCTTC	CASSIFPYSEQFF
13	TRBV10-3	.	TRBJ1-1	once	TGTGCCATCAGGAAGGACAGCGGCACTGAAGCTTTCTTT	CAIRKDSGTEAFF
13	TRBV28	TRBD2	TRBJ2-1	.	TGTGCCCTAGCGGGAGAGGGCTACAATGAGCAGTTCTTC	CALAGEGYNEQFF
15	TRBV27	TRBD1	TRBJ2-7	.	TGTGCCAGCAGTGACCCCGGACAGGGGATCTACGAGCAGTACTTC	CASSDPGQGIYEQYF
13	TRBV10-3	TRBD1	TRBJ1-2	.	TGTGCCATCCAACGGGGACAGCTCTATGGCTACACCTTC	CAIQRGQLYGYTF
16	TRBV6-6	TRBD2	TRBJ2-1	once	TGTGCCAGCAGTTCACTTGATGGGAGGGCCGTGCGCGAGCAGTTCTTC	CASSSLDGRAVREQFF
15	TRBV10-3	.	TRBJ2-1	.	TGTGCCATCAGTGACCGGGATGATGGCTACAATGAGCAGTTCTTC	CAISDRDDGYNEQFF
17	TRBV10-1	.	TRBJ2-2	.	TGCGCCAGCGGGGGCGGCGGGAGAGAAAGGAACACCGGGGAGCTGTTTTTT	CASGGGGRERNTGELFF
11	TRBV29-1	.	TRBJ1-1	few	TGCAGCGTTGCGGGCGGGCCTGAAGCTTTCTTT	CSVAGGPEAFF
14	TRBV30	TRBD1	TRBJ1-3	.	TGTGCCTGGAGAGACAGGGGCCCTGGAAACACCATATATTTT	CAWRDRGPGNTIYF
12	TRBV6-5	.	TRBJ1-1	.	TGTGCCAGCAGTTACACTAACACTGAAGCTTTCTTT	CASSYTNTEAFF
13	TRBV6-5	.	TRBJ2-5	.	TGTGCCAGCAGACCATCTAGAGGAGAGACCCAGTACTTC	CASRPSRGETQYF
14	TRBV10-1	.	TRBJ1-1	.	TGCGCCAGCAGCCCGGGACATAAAAACACTGAAGCTTTCTTT	CASSPGHKNTEAFF
14	TRBV2	TRBD2	TRBJ2-3	.	TGTGTCCACGGACTAGCTATGAGCACAGATACGCAGTATTTT	CVHGLAMSTDTQYF
13	TRBV29-1	.	TRBJ2-2	.	TGCAGCGTCGGAGGAGAGAACACCGGGGAGCTGTTTTTT	CSVGGENTGELFF
13	TRBV2	.	TRBJ2-7	.	TGTGCCAGCAGCGGCGGGGGCCCCTACGAGCAGTACTTC	CASSGGGPYEQYF
16	TRBV19	.	TRBJ1-6	.	TGTGCCAGTAGTATACGGCGGGGCTCCTATAATTCACCCCTCCACTTT	CASSIRRGSYNSPLHF
14	TRBV14	.	TRBJ1-1	.	TGTGCCAGCAGCCAACAGGGTACTGACACTGAAGCTTTCTTT	CASSQQGTDTEAFF
13	TRBV25-1	.	TRBJ1-4	.	TGTGCCAGCAGTGAGTCCGCAGGGCAAAAACTGTTTTTT	CASSESAGQKLFF
15	TRBV28	.	TRBJ1-2	.	TGTGCCAGCAGTCCCGGGGGGATTGAGAACTATGGCTACACCTTC	CASSPGGIENYGYTF
14	TRBV9	TRBD1	TRBJ1-1	.	TGTGCCAGCAGCGGACGGGACAGCAACTTTGAAGCTTTCTTT	CASSGRDSNFEAFF
15	TRBV19	.	TRBJ2-3	.	TGTGCCAGTAGTATACCGGGGGGCGGTACAGATACGCAGTATTTT	CASSIPGGGTDTQYF
14	TRBV7-9	.	TRBJ1-4	.	TGTGCCAGCAGCTTATCTTACTTAAATGAAAAACTGTTTTTT	CASSLSYLNEKLFF
14	TRBV7-8	.	TRBJ2-5	.	TGTGCCAGCAGCTTAAAAAGAACACAAGAGACCCAGTACTTC	CASSLKRTQETQYF
14	TRBV2	.	TRBJ2-1	once	TGTGCCAGCAGTGACGGTTTCATCTACAATGAGCAGTTCTTC	CASSDGFIYNEQFF
15	TRBV14	TRBD1	TRBJ1-1	.	TGTGCCAGCAGCCTGTGGACAGGGGGAATGGGTGAAGCTTTCTTT	CASSLWTGGMGEAFF
16	TRBV9	.	TRBJ2-1	.	TGTGCCAGCAGCGCCCGACAGTATAGCTCCTACAATGAGCAGTTCTTC	CASSARQYSSYNEQFF
18	TRBV15	.	TRBJ1-1	.	TGTGCCACCAGTACCACGAACATCGCAGGGGCACCGAACACTGAAGCTTTCTTT	CATSTTNIAGAPNTEAFF